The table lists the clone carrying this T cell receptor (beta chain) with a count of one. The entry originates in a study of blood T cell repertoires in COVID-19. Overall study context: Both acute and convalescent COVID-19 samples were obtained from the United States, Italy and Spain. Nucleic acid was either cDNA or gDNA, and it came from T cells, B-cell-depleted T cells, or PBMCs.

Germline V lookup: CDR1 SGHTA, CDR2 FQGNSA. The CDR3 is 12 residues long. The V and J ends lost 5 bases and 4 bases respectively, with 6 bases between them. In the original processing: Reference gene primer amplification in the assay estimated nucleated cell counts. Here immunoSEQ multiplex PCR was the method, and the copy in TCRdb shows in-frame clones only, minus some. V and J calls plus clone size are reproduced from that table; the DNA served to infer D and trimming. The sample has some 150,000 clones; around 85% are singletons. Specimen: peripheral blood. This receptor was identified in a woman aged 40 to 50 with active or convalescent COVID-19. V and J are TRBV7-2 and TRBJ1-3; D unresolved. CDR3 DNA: TGTGCCAGCAGCGCGGTCGGAAACACCATATATTTT. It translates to CASSAVGNTIYF.